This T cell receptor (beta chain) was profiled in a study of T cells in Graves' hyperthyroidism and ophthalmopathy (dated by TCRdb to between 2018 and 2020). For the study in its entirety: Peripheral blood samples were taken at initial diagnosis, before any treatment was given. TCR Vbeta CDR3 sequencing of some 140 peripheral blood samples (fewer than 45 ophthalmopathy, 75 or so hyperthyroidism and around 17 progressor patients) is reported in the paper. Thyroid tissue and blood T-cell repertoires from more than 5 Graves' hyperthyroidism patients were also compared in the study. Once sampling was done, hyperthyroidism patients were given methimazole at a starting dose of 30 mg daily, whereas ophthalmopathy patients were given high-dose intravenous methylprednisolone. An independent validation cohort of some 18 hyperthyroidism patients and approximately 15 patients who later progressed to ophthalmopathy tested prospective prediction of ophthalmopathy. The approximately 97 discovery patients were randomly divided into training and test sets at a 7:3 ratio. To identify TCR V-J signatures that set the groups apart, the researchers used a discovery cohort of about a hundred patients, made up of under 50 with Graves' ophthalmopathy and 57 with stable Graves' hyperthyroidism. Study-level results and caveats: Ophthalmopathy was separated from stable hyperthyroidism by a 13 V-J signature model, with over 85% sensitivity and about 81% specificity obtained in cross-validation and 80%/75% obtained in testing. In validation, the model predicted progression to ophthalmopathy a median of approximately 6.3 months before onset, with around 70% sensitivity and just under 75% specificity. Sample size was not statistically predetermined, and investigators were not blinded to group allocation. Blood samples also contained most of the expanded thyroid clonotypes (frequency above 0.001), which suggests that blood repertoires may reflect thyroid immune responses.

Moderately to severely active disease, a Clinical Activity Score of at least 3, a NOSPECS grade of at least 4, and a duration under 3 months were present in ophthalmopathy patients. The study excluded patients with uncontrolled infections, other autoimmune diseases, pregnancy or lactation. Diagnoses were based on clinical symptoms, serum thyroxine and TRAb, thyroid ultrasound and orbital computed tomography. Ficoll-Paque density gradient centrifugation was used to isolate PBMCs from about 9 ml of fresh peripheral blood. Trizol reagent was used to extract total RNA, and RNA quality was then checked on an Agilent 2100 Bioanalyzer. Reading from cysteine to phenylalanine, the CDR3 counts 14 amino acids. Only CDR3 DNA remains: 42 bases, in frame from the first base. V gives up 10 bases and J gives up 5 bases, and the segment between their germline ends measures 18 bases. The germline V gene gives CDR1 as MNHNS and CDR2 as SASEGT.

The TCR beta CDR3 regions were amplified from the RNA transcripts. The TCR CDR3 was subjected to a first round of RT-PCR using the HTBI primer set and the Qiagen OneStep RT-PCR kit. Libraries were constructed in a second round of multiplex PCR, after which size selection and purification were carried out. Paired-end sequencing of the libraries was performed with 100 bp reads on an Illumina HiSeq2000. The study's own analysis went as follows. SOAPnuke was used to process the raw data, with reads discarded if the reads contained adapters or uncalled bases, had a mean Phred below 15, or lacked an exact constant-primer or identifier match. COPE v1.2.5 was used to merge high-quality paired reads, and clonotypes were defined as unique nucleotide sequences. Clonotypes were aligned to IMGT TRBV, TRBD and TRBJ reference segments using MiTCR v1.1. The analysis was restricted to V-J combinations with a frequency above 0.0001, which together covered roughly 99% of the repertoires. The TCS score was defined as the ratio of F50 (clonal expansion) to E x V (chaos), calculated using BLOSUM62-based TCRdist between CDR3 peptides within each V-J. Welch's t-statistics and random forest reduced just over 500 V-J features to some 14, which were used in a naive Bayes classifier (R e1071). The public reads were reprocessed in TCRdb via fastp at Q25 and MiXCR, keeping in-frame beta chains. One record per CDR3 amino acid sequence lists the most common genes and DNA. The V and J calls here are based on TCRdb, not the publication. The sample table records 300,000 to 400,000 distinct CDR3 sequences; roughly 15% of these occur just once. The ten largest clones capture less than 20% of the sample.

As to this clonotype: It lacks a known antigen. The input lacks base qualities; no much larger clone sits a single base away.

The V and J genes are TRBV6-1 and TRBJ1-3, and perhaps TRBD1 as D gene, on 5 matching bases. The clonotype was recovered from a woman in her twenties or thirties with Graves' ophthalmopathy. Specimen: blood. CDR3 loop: CATQDSFGRNTIYF. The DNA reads TGTGCCACCCAAGACAGCTTCGGCAGAAACACCATATATTTT.